The following is a T cell receptor (beta chain) sequence with its context. In the original analysis: Amplification of reference gene primers provided the estimated nucleated cell counts. TCRdb's copy holds only in-frame clones and misses some; the assay was immunoSEQ multiplex PCR. V, J and clone size derive from that table, while D and trimming were established from the DNA sequence. The table includes 99,000 or so clones, 82% detected once. This record comes from a study of blood T cell repertoires in COVID-19. Study as a whole: Collection of acute and convalescent COVID-19 samples took place in the United States, Italy and Spain. PBMCs, B-cell-depleted T cells, or T cells were the source of the cDNA or gDNA that made up the material.

Germline V CDR1 and CDR2: SGHAT, FQNNGV. The CDR3 is 14 amino acids. Between the trimmed V and J ends, which lost 7 bases and 1 base, there was a span of 10 bases. The material sequenced was peripheral blood. This receptor was obtained from a woman aged 80 or older with acute or convalescent COVID-19. The chain uses TRBV11-2 and TRBJ2-2; D possibly corresponds to TRBD1 (5 bases). The CDR3, as DNA: TGTGCCAGCAAAAATACAGGGAACACCGGGGAGCTGTTTTTT. This codes for CASKNTGNTGELFF.